A single sample gave rise to the 8 T cell receptor beta chains below, sequenced in a study of control samples from healthy donors and cancer patients. This table comes from immunoSEQ multiplex PCR, and its TCRdb copy is limited to in-frame clones, with some not included. The sample lists 90,000 to 100,000 clones, about four fifths occurring once. The sequenced sample was blood. The receptors stem from a woman aged 25 to 39 in good health.

The chain has TRBV9 and TRBJ2-7, with 10 positions matching TRBD1. The germline V gene encodes CDR1 SGDLS and CDR2 YYNGEE. The trim removed 7 bases at V and 3 bases at J, leaving 7 bases unmatched. The CDR3 is 14 residues long. The CDR3 is CASALGQGVYEQYF. CDR3 nucleotide sequence: TGTGCCAGCGCCCTCGGACAGGGGGTCTACGAGCAGTACTTC. The full variable domain, its missing parts supplied by reference TRBV9 and TRBJ2-7, is DSGVTQTPKHLITATGQRVTLRCSPRSGDLSVYWYQQSLDQGLQFLIQYYNGEERAKGNILERFSAQQFPDLHSELNLSSLELGDSALYFCASALGQGVYEQYFGPGTRLTVT.

The V and J genes are TRBV7-2 and TRBJ1-1; D unclear. Germline lookup yields CDR1 SGHTA and CDR2 FQGNSA. V lost 5 bases to trimming and J lost 0 bases, with 10 bases between them. CDR3 length equals 14 residues. The CDR3 sequence: CASSVQNMNTEAFF. DNA of the CDR3: TGTGCCAGCAGCGTACAAAACATGAACACTGAAGCTTTCTTT. Using reference TRBV7-2 and TRBJ1-1 for the parts outside the CDR3, the full variable domain is GAGVSQSPSNKVTEKGKDVELRCDPISGHTALYWYRQSLGQGLEFLIYFQGNSAPDKSGLPSDRFSAERTGGSVSTLTIQRTQQEDSAVYLCASSVQNMNTEAFFGQGTRLTVV.

V is TRBV10-2 and J is TRBJ2-3, with a weak D call TRBD1 (5 bases). The V end was cut by 7 bases, the J end by 3 bases, with 14 bases between. From germline, CDR1 is WSHSY and CDR2 SAAADI. The CDR3 has 14 amino acids. Here the CDR3 reads CASIPYAGTDTQYF. DNA for the CDR3: TGCGCCAGCATCCCATATGCAGGGACAGATACGCAGTATTTT.

V and J are TRBV5-1 and TRBJ2-1, with 9 bases aligning to TRBD2. From germline, CDR1 is SGHRS and CDR2 YFSETQ. V trimming: 0 bases; J trimming: 1 base; junction bases outside the gene matches: 2. The CDR3 covers 16 residues. The DNA for the CDR3 is TGCGCCAGCAGCTTGGGTAGCGGGGGTTCCTACAATGAGCAGTTCTTC. It is translated as CASSLGSGGSYNEQFF. Complete variable domain (other parts from reference TRBV5-1 and TRBJ2-1): KAGVTQTPRYLIKTRGQQVTLSCSPISGHRSVSWYQQTPGQGLQFLFEYFSETQRNKGNFPGRFSGRQFSNSRSEMNVSTLELGDSALYLCASSLGSGGSYNEQFFGPGTRLTVL.

This clone was detected a few times. The J gene is TRBJ1-5, the V gene TRBV2; D unclear. Germline V gives CDR1 SNHLY, CDR2 FYNNEI. The CDR3 runs 12 residues. V lost 4 bases and J 4 bases, leaving 5 bases between the germline ends. Here the CDR3 reads CASSGSNQPQHF. CDR3 DNA sequence: TGTGCCAGCAGTGGCAGTAATCAGCCCCAGCATTTT.

This clone has just one count. V gene TRBV5-1 combines with J gene TRBJ1-2, with D possibly being TRBD1 (6 bases). V was shortened by 4 bases and J by 4 bases, with 14 bases between the two germline ends. The CDR3 runs 14 residues. Germline CDR1 SGHRS, CDR2 YFSETQ. CDR3 sequence reads: CASSNRTDAYGYTF. The CDR3 coding sequence is TGCGCCAGCAGCAACAGGACAGATGCCTATGGCTACACCTTC.

The V call is TRBV10-2, the J call TRBJ2-7, with D perhaps matching TRBD2 (6 bases). The CDR3 loop spans 14 amino acids. The germline V and J ends were trimmed by 2 bases and 0 bases, with 8 bases remaining between them. Per the germline V gene, CDR1 is WSHSY and CDR2 is SAAADI. CDR3 DNA sequence: TGCGCCAGCAGTGAGAGGACTAACTCCTACGAGCAGTACTTC. It codes for CASSERTNSYEQYF.

This clone has more than one count but fewer than ten. The rearrangement joins TRBV11-1 to TRBJ2-3, with D perhaps matching TRBD1 (7 bases). CDR1 is SGHAT, CDR2 FQDESV, per germline (reference sequence). The germline V and J ends were trimmed by 2 bases and 5 bases, with 14 bases remaining between them. This CDR3 contains 15 residues. This CDR3 reads CASSLLYRGGDTQYF. The CDR3 DNA reads as TGTGCCAGCAGCTTATTGTACAGGGGAGGAGATACGCAGTATTTT.